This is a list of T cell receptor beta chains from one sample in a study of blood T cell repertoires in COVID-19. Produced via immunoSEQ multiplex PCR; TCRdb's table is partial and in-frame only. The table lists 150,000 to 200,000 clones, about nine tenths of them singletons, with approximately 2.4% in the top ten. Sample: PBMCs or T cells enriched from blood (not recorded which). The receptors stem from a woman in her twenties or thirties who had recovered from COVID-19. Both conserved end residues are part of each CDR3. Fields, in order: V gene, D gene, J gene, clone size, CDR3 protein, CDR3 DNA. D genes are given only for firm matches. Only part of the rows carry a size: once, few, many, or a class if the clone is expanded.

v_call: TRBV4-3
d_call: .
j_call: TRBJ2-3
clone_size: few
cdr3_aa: CASSQGYSGRDTQYF
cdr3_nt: TGCGCCAGCAGCCAAGGATATTCGGGGAGAGATACGCAGTATTTT

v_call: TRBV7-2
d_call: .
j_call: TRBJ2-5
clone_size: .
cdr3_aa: CASSLVAGTQYF
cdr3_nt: TGTGCCAGCAGCTTAGTGGCAGGGACCCAGTACTTC

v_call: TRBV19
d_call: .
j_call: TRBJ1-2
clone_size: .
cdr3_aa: CASSIDMTGTGGYTF
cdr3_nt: TGTGCCAGTAGTATAGATATGACAGGTACGGGAGGCTACACCTTC

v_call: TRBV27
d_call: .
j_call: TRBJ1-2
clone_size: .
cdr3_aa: CASSTDRRYGYTF
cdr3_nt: TGTGCCAGCAGTACCGACAGAAGGTATGGCTACACCTTC

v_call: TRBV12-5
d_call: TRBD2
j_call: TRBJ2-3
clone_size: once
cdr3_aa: CASGLGLADTDTQYF
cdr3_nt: TGTGCTAGTGGTTTAGGGCTAGCGGACACAGATACGCAGTATTTT

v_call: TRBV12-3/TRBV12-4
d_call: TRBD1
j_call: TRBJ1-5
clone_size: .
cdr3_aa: CASTPGGSQPQHF
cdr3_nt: TGTGCCAGCACCCCAGGGGGCAGTCAGCCCCAGCATTTT

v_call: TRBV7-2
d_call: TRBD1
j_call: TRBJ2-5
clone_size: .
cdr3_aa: CASSQGQIQETQYF
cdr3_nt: TGTGCCAGCAGCCAGGGACAGATACAAGAGACCCAGTACTTC

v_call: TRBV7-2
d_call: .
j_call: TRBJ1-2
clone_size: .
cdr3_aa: CASSLGGNGYTF
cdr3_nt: TGTGCCAGCAGCTTAGGAGGGAATGGCTACACCTTC

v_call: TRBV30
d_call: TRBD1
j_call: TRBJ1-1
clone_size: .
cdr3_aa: CAWSVLGTGSTEAFF
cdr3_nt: TGTGCCTGGAGTGTACTGGGGACAGGGTCCACTGAAGCTTTCTTT

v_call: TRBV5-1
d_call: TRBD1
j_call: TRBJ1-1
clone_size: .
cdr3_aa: CASSFGQGGAEAFF
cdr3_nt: TGCGCCAGCAGCTTTGGACAGGGGGGCGCTGAAGCTTTCTTT

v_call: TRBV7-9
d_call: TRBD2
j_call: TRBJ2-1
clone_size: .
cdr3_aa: CASSLARSGRAVNEQFF
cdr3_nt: TGTGCCAGCAGCTTAGCGCGGAGCGGGAGGGCCGTCAATGAGCAGTTCTTC

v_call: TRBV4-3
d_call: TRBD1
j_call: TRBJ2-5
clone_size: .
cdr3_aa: CASSQGRWQGAETQYF
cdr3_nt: TGCGCCAGCAGCCAGGGAAGGTGGCAGGGGGCGGAGACCCAGTACTTC

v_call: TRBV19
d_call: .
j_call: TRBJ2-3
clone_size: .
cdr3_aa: CASSIQDTQYF
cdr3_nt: TGTGCCAGTAGTATTCAAGATACGCAGTATTTT

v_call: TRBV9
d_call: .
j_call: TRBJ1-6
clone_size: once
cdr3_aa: CASSPGGRVENSPLHF
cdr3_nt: TGTGCCAGCAGCCCGGGGGGCAGGGTAGAGAATTCACCCCTCCACTTT

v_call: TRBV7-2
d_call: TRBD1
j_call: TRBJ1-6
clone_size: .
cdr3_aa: CASSLQQGGNSPLHF
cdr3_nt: TGTGCCAGCAGCTTACAACAGGGGGGAAATTCACCCCTCCACTTT

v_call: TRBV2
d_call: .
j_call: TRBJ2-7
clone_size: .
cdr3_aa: CASSTPLLAYEQYF
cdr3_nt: TGTGCCAGCAGTACCCCCTTGCTAGCCTACGAGCAGTACTTC